This record covers a single T cell receptor (beta chain). The V gene lost 3 bases and the J gene lost 11 bases, with 17 bases spanning the gap. The germline CDR1 and CDR2 sequences are MDHEN and SYDVKM. The CDR3 runs 14 residues. Priming with a constant-region primer yielded TCR beta cDNA from 450 to 600 ng total RNA. Each TCR beta library was derived from three nested multiplex PCR rounds that employed slightly modified ARM-PCR. The first two PCR rounds used TRBV1-TRBV30 forward primers with a C-beta reverse primer, roughly 11 cycles each. One entry per CDR3 protein, called by TCRdb with MiXCR from the multiplex PCR reads. This table has roughly 36,000 distinct CDR3 sequences, 60% to 80% appearing once. It was from around 20-30 mg of unsorted bulk tissue that RNA and DNA were co-extracted. The sample comes from a study of tumor-infiltrating lymphocytes in primary liver carcinoma.

The V and J genes are TRBV28 and TRBJ1-5, with a possible D match to TRBD1 (5 bases). The material sequenced was tumor-adjacent normal liver tissue. The clonotype originates from a man between 40 and 49 years old with primary liver carcinoma and hepatitis B virus infection. The CDR3 loop is CASSLTVRTQTQHF. The CDR3 DNA reads as TGTGCCAGCAGTTTGACAGTGAGAACGCAGACCCAGCATTTT.